This T cell receptor (beta chain) was retrieved from a study of shared clonotypes between healthy human individuals. Study-wide points: Non-shared clonotypes had lower generation probabilities than clonotypes shared by all four sorted-subset donors. Memory subsets generally showed smaller estimated richness than naive subsets did.

The CDR3 runs 14 residues. Germline CDR1 is SGHVS and CDR2 is FNYEAQ. Trimming at V came to 5 bases and at J to 10 bases, leaving 9 bases not matched to a gene. In the case of this clone: As yet, its antigen is unknown.

Replicate PCRs from sorted subsets contained 200 ng DNA, which is 30,000 to 35,000 T cell genomes. The method was immunoSEQ multiplex PCR; TCRdb's version includes in-frame clones alone and lacks a portion of them. The table shows some 1,100,000 clones, with about 84% occurring only once. The investigators split CD4+ cells into a CD45RA+ naive subset and a CD45RA-negative memory subset. Sequencing was carried out using memory CD4+ T cells from PBMCs. The subset was: CD45RA-negative fraction. V gene TRBV7-6 combines with J gene TRBJ2-1; 9 nucleotides line up with TRBD1. This clonotype was sampled from a man younger than 35 in good health. Some clones in this sample may be carry-over from other donors' samples. The CDR3 coding sequence is TGTGCCAGCAGCCCCGGACAGGGGCAAGGGGAGCAGTTCTTC. It yields the protein CASSPGQGQGEQFF. Using reference TRBV7-6 and TRBJ2-1 for the parts outside the CDR3, the full variable domain is GAGVSQSPRYKVTKRGQDVALRCDPISGHVSLYWYRQALGQGPEFLTYFNYEAQQDKSGLPNDRFSAERPEGSISTLTIQRTEQRDSAMYRCASSPGQGQGEQFFGPGTRLTVL.